This entry concerns a single T cell receptor (beta chain). PBMCs were isolated at a quantity of at least 6 million per sample. The germline CDR1 and CDR2 sequences are MNHEY and SVGAGI. V lost 7 bases, J lost 7 bases, and 3 bases stayed unmatched. This CDR3 region has 11 residues. The data originate from a study of blood T cells in healthy people across ages. Using a J-beta primer mix together with a sample-barcoded 5' primer, a second PCR was run for roughly 6 to 12 cycles. MiXCR was run by TCRdb on the 5' RACE reads, yielding one entry per CDR3 protein. The repertoire holds over 700,000 distinct CDR3 sequences, approximately 55% seen once, with under 50% in the top ten.

The chain is built from TRBV6-5 and TRBJ1-2; 7 bases map to TRBD1. The TCR originated in a man older than 75 in good health. The specimen sequenced was blood. CDR3 amino acids: CASMYRGGYTF. The CDR3 DNA follows: TGTGCCAGCATGTACAGGGGTGGCTACACCTTC.